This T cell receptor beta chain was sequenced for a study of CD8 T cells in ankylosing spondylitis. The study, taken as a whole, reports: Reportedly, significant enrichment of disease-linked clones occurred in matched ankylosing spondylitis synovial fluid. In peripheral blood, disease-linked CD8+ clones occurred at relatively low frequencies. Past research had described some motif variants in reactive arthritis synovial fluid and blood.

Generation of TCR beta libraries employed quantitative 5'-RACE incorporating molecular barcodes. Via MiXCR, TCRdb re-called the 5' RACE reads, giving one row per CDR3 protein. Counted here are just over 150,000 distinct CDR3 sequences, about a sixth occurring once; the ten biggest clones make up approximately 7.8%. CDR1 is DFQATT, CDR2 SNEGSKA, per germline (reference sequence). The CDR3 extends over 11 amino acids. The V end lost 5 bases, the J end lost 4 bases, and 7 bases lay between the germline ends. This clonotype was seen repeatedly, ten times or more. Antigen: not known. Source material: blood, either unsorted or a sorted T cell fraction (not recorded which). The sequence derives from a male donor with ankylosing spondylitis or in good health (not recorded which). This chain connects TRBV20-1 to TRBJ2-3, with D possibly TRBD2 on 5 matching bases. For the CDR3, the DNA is TGCAGTGCTCGGGATTCAGATACGCAGTATTTT. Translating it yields CSARDSDTQYF.